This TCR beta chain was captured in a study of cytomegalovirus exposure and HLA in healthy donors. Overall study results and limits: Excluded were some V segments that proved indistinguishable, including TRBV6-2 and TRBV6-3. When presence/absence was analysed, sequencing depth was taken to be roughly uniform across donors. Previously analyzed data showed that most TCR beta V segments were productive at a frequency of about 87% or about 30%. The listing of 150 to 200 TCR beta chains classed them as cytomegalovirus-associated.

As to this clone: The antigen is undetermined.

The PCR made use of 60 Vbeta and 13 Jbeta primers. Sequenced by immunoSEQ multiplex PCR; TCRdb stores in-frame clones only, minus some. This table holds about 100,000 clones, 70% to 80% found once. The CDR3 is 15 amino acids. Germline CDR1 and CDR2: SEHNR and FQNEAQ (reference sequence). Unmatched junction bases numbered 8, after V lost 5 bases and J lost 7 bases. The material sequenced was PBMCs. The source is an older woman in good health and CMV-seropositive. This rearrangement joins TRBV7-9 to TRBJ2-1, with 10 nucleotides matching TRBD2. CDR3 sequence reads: CASSPLAGVGNEQFF. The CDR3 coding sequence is TGTGCCAGCAGCCCCCTAGCGGGAGTGGGGAATGAGCAGTTCTTC. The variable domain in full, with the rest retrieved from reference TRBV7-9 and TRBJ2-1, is DTGVSQNPRHKITKRGQNVTFRCDPISEHNRLYWYRQTLGQGPEFLTYFQNEAQLEKSRLLSDRFSAERPKGSFSTLEIQRTEQGDSAMYLCASSPLAGVGNEQFFGPGTRLTVL.